This paragraph covers one TCR beta chain sequence. The data were obtained in a study of control samples from healthy donors and cancer patients. Here immunoSEQ multiplex PCR was the method, and the copy in TCRdb shows in-frame clones only, minus some. This table holds roughly 120,000 clones, about 90% found once. V dropped 4 bases and J dropped 0 bases, with 14 bases sitting between them. This CDR3 spans 15 amino acids. Germline V gene lookup returns CDR1 SGHRS and CDR2 YFSETQ. Sequencing was performed on blood. This receptor was obtained from a middle-aged man in good health. The rearrangement links TRBV5-1 to TRBJ2-7; D might be TRBD1 (6 bases). CDR3 sequence reads: CASSPGTLTSYEQYF. CDR3 coding DNA: TGCGCCAGCAGCCCGGGGACACTGACCTCCTACGAGCAGTACTTC.